These 19 T cell receptor beta chains came from one sample sequenced in a study of T cells after yellow fever vaccination. TCRdb re-called the 5' RACE reads through MiXCR, storing one row per CDR3 protein. This table holds nearly 550,000 distinct CDR3 sequences, about 19% found once. Source: PBMCs, taken 15 days after the yellow fever booster vaccination. These receptors were taken from a young man who received the YFV17D yellow fever vaccine.

The chain combines TRBV5-1 with TRBJ2-7; D possibly corresponds to TRBD2 (6 bases). Trimming pared 4 bases from V and 0 bases from J, leaving 20 bases between. This CDR3 contains 17 residues. Per germline, CDR1 SGHRS and CDR2 YFSETQ. CDR3 coding DNA: TGCGCCAGCAGCGCCTATAGCGGCAGAATGACCTCCTACGAGCAGTACTTC. The encoded protein is CASSAYSGRMTSYEQYF.

This clonotype was picked up a small number of times. The chain joins TRBV20-1 to TRBJ2-7; 9 nucleotides line up with TRBD1. The V segment lost 6 bases and the J segment 3 bases; nucleotides outside the gene matches: 6. Germline V gives CDR1 DFQATT, CDR2 SNEGSKA (reference sequence). The CDR3 sequence is 13 residues long. In nucleotides, the CDR3 is TGCAGTGCCATCCCGGGACAGGGCTACGAGCAGTACTTC. Its translation: CSAIPGQGYEQYF.

The rearrangement uses TRBV12-3 or TRBV12-4 and TRBJ1-2; D gene ambiguous. V lost 5 bases and J 4 bases, leaving 11 bases between the germline ends. The length of the CDR3 is 13 residues. CDR3 protein: CASSPRQAYGYTF. CDR3 DNA sequence: TGTGCCAGCAGTCCACGGCAGGCCTATGGCTACACCTTC.

The sample holds a few counts of this clonotype. This sequence joins TRBV5-1 and TRBJ1-1; D remains ambiguous. The V gene's germline CDR1 is SGHRS and CDR2 YFSETQ. The V end was cut by 7 bases, the J end by 0 bases, with 16 bases between. This CDR3 spans 15 amino acids. The DNA for the CDR3 is TGCGCCAGCGCCCTAGGAGGATCCATGAACACTGAAGCTTTCTTT. Protein sequence: CASALGGSMNTEAFF.

The gene calls are TRBV5-1 and TRBJ2-1; 12 bases line up with TRBD2. This CDR3 has 16 amino acids. Unmatched junction bases numbered 3, after V lost 0 bases and J lost 5 bases. The germline V gene encodes CDR1 SGHRS and CDR2 YFSETQ. Here the CDR3 reads CASSLAGLAGNNEQFF. The CDR3 nucleotides read TGCGCCAGCAGCTTGGCCGGACTAGCGGGAAACAATGAGCAGTTCTTC.

The genes are TRBV18 and TRBJ2-7; D call uncertain. Germline lookup yields CDR1 KGHSH and CDR2 LQKENI. This CDR3 has 16 residues. Trimming removed 1 base at V and 4 bases at J, with 17 bases between. As DNA, the CDR3 is TGTGCCAGCTCACCACGGCCCACGTCTTCCCCTTACGAGCAGTACTTC. Translated, it gives CASSPRPTSSPYEQYF. Looking up the rest from reference TRBV18 and TRBJ2-7 gives the full variable domain: NAGVMQNPRHLVRRRGQEARLRCSPMKGHSHVYWYRQLPEEGLKFMVYLQKENIIDESGMPKERFSAEFPKEGPSILRIQQVVRGDSAAYFCASSPRPTSSPYEQYFGPGTRLTVT.

This clonotype was counted a few times. The gene calls are TRBV5-1 and TRBJ2-1; D perhaps matches TRBD2 (5 bases). The CDR3 runs to 12 residues. Germline CDR1 SGHRS, CDR2 YFSETQ. The V gene lost 6 bases and the J gene lost 6 bases, with 10 bases spanning the gap. The DNA of the CDR3 is TGCGCCAGCAATCGACTACCCAATGAGCAGTTCTTC. Translation gives CASNRLPNEQFF.

The rearrangement joins TRBV7-2 to TRBJ1-1; no reliable D call. V was trimmed by 1 base and J by 5 bases, leaving 14 bases between them. CDR3 size: 15 residues. CDR1 SGHTA and CDR2 FQGNSA come from the germline V gene. In DNA, the CDR3 is TGTGCCAGCAGCTTAGTATCGGTGATGGAAACTGAAGCTTTCTTT. It specifies CASSLVSVMETEAFF.

V is TRBV5-1 and J is TRBJ2-2; 7 bases match TRBD2. The V segment lost 3 bases and the J segment 1 base; nucleotides outside the gene matches: 3. CDR1 and CDR2 from the germline V gene are SGHRS and YFSETQ. The CDR3 loop spans 15 amino acids. CDR3 sequence: CASSSTSENTGELFF. In nucleotides, the CDR3 is TGCGCCAGCAGCTCAACTAGCGAGAACACCGGGGAGCTGTTTTTT.

This clonotype was observed a handful of times. The chain is built from TRBV20-1 and TRBJ2-1, with D possibly TRBD2 on 6 matching bases. This CDR3 comprises 13 residues. The germline V gene encodes CDR1 DFQATT and CDR2 SNEGSKA (reference sequence). V dropped 3 bases and J dropped 3 bases, with 9 bases sitting between them. The CDR3 DNA is TGCAGTGCTAGTCGGGAGTACTACAATGAGCAGTTCTTC. This sequence encodes CSASREYYNEQFF.

The chain carries TRBV20-1 and TRBJ2-1; no reliable D call. Trimming left V 7 bases short and J 5 bases short, with 6 bases between. Germline lookup yields CDR1 DFQATT and CDR2 SNEGSKA (reference sequence). The CDR3 is 10 amino acids. The CDR3 bases are TGCAGTGTTATCAACAATGAGCAGTTCTTC. This sequence encodes CSVINNEQFF.

This clonotype was counted between two and nine times. The CDR3 reads CASSQDARTVYGYTF. The CDR3 nucleotides are TGCGCCAGCAGCCAAGATGCGCGAACAGTCTATGGCTACACCTTC. The rearrangement links TRBV4-3 to TRBJ1-2; D uncertain. The CDR3 sequence is 15 residues long. The V gene's germline CDR1 is LGHNA and CDR2 YSLEER. Trimming took 0 bases from V and 4 from J, leaving 12 bases between them.

The chain employs TRBV9 and TRBJ2-5; 9 nucleotides align to TRBD1. Looked up from germline, CDR1 is SGDLS and CDR2 is YYNGEE. There are 18 residues in the CDR3. Unmatched junction bases numbered 15, after V lost 5 bases and J lost 1 base. This CDR3 reads CASSLSVGTGQFQETQYF. DNA of the CDR3: TGTGCCAGCAGTCTTTCAGTTGGGACAGGGCAATTCCAAGAGACCCAGTACTTC. Full variable domain (outside the CDR3, taken from reference TRBV9 and TRBJ2-5): DSGVTQTPKHLITATGQRVTLRCSPRSGDLSVYWYQQSLDQGLQFLIQYYNGEERAKGNILERFSAQQFPDLHSELNLSSLELGDSALYFCASSLSVGTGQFQETQYFGPGTRLLVL.

In its sample, this clonotype was seen a few times. The V and J genes are TRBV9 and TRBJ2-2, with D possibly being TRBD2 (5 bases). Germline V lookup: CDR1 SGDLS, CDR2 YYNGEE. CDR3 length equals 13 residues. Trimming took off 6 bases at V and 5 bases at J, with 11 bases between the two ends. The CDR3 sequence: CASNRPGTGELFF. The CDR3 nucleotides read TGTGCCAGCAATAGGCCGGGGACCGGGGAGCTGTTTTTT.

V and J are TRBV12-3 or TRBV12-4 and TRBJ2-1; TRBD2 aligns across 13 bases. The V gene end was trimmed by 5 bases and the J gene end by 9 bases; junction bases not matched to a gene: 4. The CDR3 is made up of 14 amino acids. The CDR3 sequence is CASSPTSGRSEQFF. The CDR3 DNA is TGTGCCAGCAGTCCGACTAGCGGGAGGAGTGAGCAGTTCTTC.

J is TRBJ2-4 and V is TRBV15; D gene unclear. The CDR3 contains 16 residues. The germline gives CDR1 LNHNV, CDR2 YYDKDF (reference sequence). Trimming pared 0 bases from V and 0 bases from J, leaving 9 bases between. This chain's CDR3 is CATSRDPGVAKNIQYF. CDR3 DNA: TGTGCCACCAGCAGAGATCCCGGCGTAGCCAAAAACATTCAGTACTTC.

This chain joins TRBV7-9 and TRBJ2-5, with 9 bases that match TRBD2. V dropped 5 bases and J dropped 1; count of bases not matched to a gene: 5. The CDR3 contains 15 residues. Germline CDR1 reads SEHNR; CDR2 reads FQNEAQ (reference sequence). For the CDR3, the DNA is TGTGCCAGCAGCACAGGGACTAGCTTCCAAGAGACCCAGTACTTC. This encodes CASSTGTSFQETQYF.

This clonotype has only one observation. The rearrangement links TRBV5-1 to TRBJ2-5; TRBD2 agrees at 9 bases. The germline CDR1 and CDR2 sequences are SGHRS and YFSETQ. J lost 5 bases, V lost 0 bases, and 11 bases had no gene match. The length of the CDR3 is 17 residues. CDR3 bases: TGCGCCAGCAGCTTGGGGTCCGCGGGAGGGCCGGCGGAGACCCAGTACTTC. This sequence encodes CASSLGSAGGPAETQYF.

This clonotype was counted only a few times. Mismatch with germline at one junction end may stem from a read error. V gene TRBV7-2 combines with J gene TRBJ2-3; 9 nucleotides match TRBD2. Germline assignment: CDR1 SGHTA and CDR2 FQGNSA. This CDR3 has 12 amino acids. The CDR3 is CASSPGLATTHF. The CDR3 DNA follows: TGTGCCAGCAGCCCCGGACTAGCGACCACCCATTTT.